This T cell receptor (beta chain) was sequenced in a study of blood T cells in healthy people across ages. Alongside a J-beta primer mix, a sample-barcoded 5' primer served in a second PCR lasting 7 to 11 cycles. One entry per CDR3 protein, called by TCRdb with MiXCR from the 5' RACE reads. The sample shows about 1.7 million distinct CDR3 sequences, 28% of them seen only once. This clonotype was seen a handful of times. This CDR3 has 14 amino acids. The V and J ends lost 6 bases and 1 base respectively, with 9 bases between them. Germline CDR1 reads WNHNN; CDR2 reads SYGVQD (reference sequence). The genes are TRBV10-1 and TRBJ2-2; D call uncertain. Input material: blood. The sequence came from a woman aged 30 to 39 in good health. CDR3: CASRRHQNTGELFF. Here the CDR3 DNA reads TGCGCCAGCAGAAGACACCAGAACACCGGGGAGCTGTTTTTT.